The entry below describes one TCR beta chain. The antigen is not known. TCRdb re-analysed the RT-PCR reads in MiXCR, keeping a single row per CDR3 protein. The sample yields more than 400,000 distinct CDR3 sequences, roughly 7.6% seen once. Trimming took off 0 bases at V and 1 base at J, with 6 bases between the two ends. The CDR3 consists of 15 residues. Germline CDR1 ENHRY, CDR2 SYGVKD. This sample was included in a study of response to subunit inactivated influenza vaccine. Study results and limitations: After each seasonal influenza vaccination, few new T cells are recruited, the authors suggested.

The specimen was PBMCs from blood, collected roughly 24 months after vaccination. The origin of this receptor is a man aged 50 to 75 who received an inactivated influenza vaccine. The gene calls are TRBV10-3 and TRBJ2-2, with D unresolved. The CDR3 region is CAISESLRNTGELFF. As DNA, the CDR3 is TGTGCCATCAGTGAGTCGTTACGGAACACCGGGGAGCTGTTTTTT.